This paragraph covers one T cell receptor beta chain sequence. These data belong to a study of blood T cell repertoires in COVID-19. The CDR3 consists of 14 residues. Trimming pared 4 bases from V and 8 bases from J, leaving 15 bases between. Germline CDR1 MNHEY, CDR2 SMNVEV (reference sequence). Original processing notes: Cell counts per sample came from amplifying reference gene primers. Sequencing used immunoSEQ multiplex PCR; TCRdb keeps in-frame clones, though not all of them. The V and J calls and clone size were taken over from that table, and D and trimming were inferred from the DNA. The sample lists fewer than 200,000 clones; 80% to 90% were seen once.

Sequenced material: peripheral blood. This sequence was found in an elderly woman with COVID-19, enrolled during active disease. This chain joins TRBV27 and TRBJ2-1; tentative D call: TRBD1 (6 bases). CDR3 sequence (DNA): TGTGCCAGCAGTTCCCCAGGGGTCTGGGATGAGCAGTTCTTC. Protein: CASSSPGVWDEQFF.